This T cell receptor (beta chain) stems from a study of CD8 T cells in ankylosing spondylitis. In its sample, this clonotype was seen many times. Its antigen is not known. The study's findings and limits: Disease-linked clones, CD8+, were relatively rare in peripheral blood. Reportedly, matched ankylosing spondylitis synovial fluid was significantly enriched for disease-linked clones.

V lost 1 base, J lost 5 bases, and 6 bases lay in between. The V gene's germline CDR1 is SGHRS and CDR2 YFSETQ. This CDR3 has 12 amino acids. Construction of TCR beta libraries was performed using quantitative 5'-RACE with molecular barcodes. Each CDR3 protein is one row after TCRdb ran MiXCR on the 5' RACE reads. Of 340,000 or so distinct CDR3 sequences listed, 14% to 15% are singletons. The clonotype was recovered from a male donor with ankylosing spondylitis or in good health (not recorded which). V is TRBV5-1 and J is TRBJ1-1; TRBD1 might be the D (6 bases). The sequencing sample was made of blood, either unsorted or a sorted T cell fraction (not recorded which). CDR3 loop: CASSLTGTEAFF. For the CDR3, the DNA is TGCGCCAGCAGCTTGACAGGGACTGAAGCTTTCTTT.